The 17 T cell receptor beta chains presented below share a single source sample, sequenced in a study of T cell responses to AZD1222 COVID-19 vaccine. Generated by immunoSEQ multiplex PCR, the TCRdb table keeps only in-frame clones and is missing some. Of 110,000 or so clones detected, 82% appear once; the ten largest clones hold 4% to 6%. The starting material was peripheral blood, obtained on day 0 of AZD1222 vaccination. The receptors derive from an adult in good health.

The rearrangement joins TRBV6-1 to TRBJ1-1; 8 bases fit TRBD1. This CDR3 comprises 14 residues. From germline, CDR1 is MNHNS and CDR2 SASEGT. V lost 1 base to trimming and J lost 3 bases; unmatched junction nucleotides: 1. The CDR3 loop is CASSEVDRDTEAFF. In DNA form, the CDR3 reads TGTGCCAGCAGTGAAGTGGACAGGGACACTGAAGCTTTCTTT.

The J gene is TRBJ1-1, the V gene TRBV6-2 or TRBV6-3; D remains unclear. Trimming stripped 1 base from V and 6 bases from J, with 9 bases between. CDR1 is MNHEY and CDR2 is SVGEGT in the germline V gene. This CDR3 region has 13 residues. CDR3 in amino acids: CASSYLAVAEAFF. The CDR3 DNA reads TGTGCCAGCAGTTACTTGGCCGTGGCTGAAGCTTTCTTT.

The gene calls are TRBV20-1 and TRBJ1-2; tentatively, D is TRBD1 (5 bases). The V gene lost 3 bases and the J gene lost 2 bases, with 7 bases spanning the gap. Germline values: CDR1 DFQATT, CDR2 SNEGSKA (reference sequence). CDR3 length: 12 residues. The DNA of the CDR3 is TGCAGTGCTAGTCGGGGGAACTATGGCTACACCTTC. Residues: CSASRGNYGYTF.

The rearrangement links TRBV2 to TRBJ1-1; D is ambiguous. CDR3 length: 13 amino acids. Germline V gives CDR1 SNHLY, CDR2 FYNNEI. The V end was cut by 7 bases, the J end by 3 bases, with 12 bases between. The CDR3 DNA is TGTGCCAGCACCCAACGATTCTACACTGAAGCTTTCTTT. This codes for CASTQRFYTEAFF.

The chain combines TRBV7-2 with TRBJ2-3, with 12 positions matching TRBD2. The V and J ends lost 2 bases and 5 bases, in that order; junction bases with no gene match: 11. Germline CDR1 SGHTA, CDR2 FQGNSA. This CDR3 region has 18 residues. CDR3: CASSLYGLAGGPGDTQYF. CDR3 coding DNA: TGTGCCAGCAGCTTATATGGGCTAGCGGGGGGGCCAGGAGATACGCAGTATTTT. Variable domain in full (rest from reference TRBV7-2 and TRBJ2-3): GAGVSQSPSNKVTEKGKDVELRCDPISGHTALYWYRQSLGQGLEFLIYFQGNSAPDKSGLPSDRFSAERTGGSVSTLTIQRTQQEDSAVYLCASSLYGLAGGPGDTQYFGPGTRLTVL.

The chain links TRBV5-1 to TRBJ2-1; unclear D gene. Germline CDR1 SGHRS, CDR2 YFSETQ. The CDR3 runs 16 residues. Trimming took 0 bases from V and 7 from J, leaving 17 bases between them. DNA for the CDR3: TGCGCCAGCAGCTTGGCCTTCCAGAGTATTGGAAATGAGCAGTTCTTC. Protein sequence: CASSLAFQSIGNEQFF.

The chain combines TRBV19 with TRBJ1-5, with D unresolved. The germline gives CDR1 LNHDA, CDR2 SQIVND (reference sequence). V was cut by 6 bases and J by 0 bases, with 12 bases left in between. CDR3 size: 15 residues. The CDR3 loop is CASRHNRYSNQPQHF. CDR3 DNA: TGTGCCAGTAGACACAACAGATATAGCAATCAGCCCCAGCATTTT.

There are a few counts of this clone. This sequence joins TRBV4-1 and TRBJ1-1; D is undetermined. Germline CDR1 MGHRA, CDR2 YSYEKL. This CDR3 region has 14 residues. The germline V and J ends were trimmed by 0 bases and 4 bases, with 9 bases remaining between them. CDR3 in DNA: TGCGCCAGCAGCCAAGACCCAGTCTTCACTGAAGCTTTCTTT. Protein product: CASSQDPVFTEAFF.

This clone was seen more than once but under ten times. The rearrangement uses TRBV6-2 or TRBV6-3 and TRBJ2-3; TRBD2 aligns across 11 bases. The CDR3 consists of 16 residues. CDR1 MNHEY and CDR2 SVGEGT come from the germline V gene. Trimming removed 2 bases from V and 1 base from J; junction bases left unmatched: 2. This chain's CDR3 is CASSYTLAGGTDTQYF. The DNA for the CDR3 is TGTGCCAGCAGTTACACACTAGCGGGGGGCACAGATACGCAGTATTTT.

V usage is TRBV10-3 and J usage is TRBJ2-3; 11 bases map to TRBD2. The CDR3 length is 20 residues. J was trimmed by 0 bases and V by 6 bases; bases with no gene match: 17. Germline lookup yields CDR1 ENHRY and CDR2 SYGVKD. The CDR3 nucleotides are TGTGCCATCAGGCCCCCCGAATTAGCGGGGGGGCATGAAAGCACAGATACGCAGTATTTT. It translates to CAIRPPELAGGHESTDTQYF.

Remarks on this clone: Other DNA sequences in this specimen translate into the identical CDR3. The genes are TRBV7-2 and TRBJ2-2; 9 bases map to TRBD1. V was pared by 5 bases and J by 3 bases, with 4 bases of the junction left unmatched. Per the germline V gene, CDR1 is SGHTA and CDR2 is FQGNSA. The CDR3 length is 15 residues. CDR3: CASSLGTGYTGELFF. The CDR3 DNA reads as TGTGCCAGCAGCCTCGGGACAGGGTACACCGGGGAGCTGTTTTTT.

The chain uses TRBV5-5 and TRBJ1-4; 9 positions match TRBD1. CDR3 length: 16 amino acids. The germline V gene has CDR1 SGHKS and CDR2 YYEKEE (reference sequence). After removal of 5 bases from V and 4 bases from J, the junction contained 9 bases not matched to a gene. The CDR3 here is CASRPLQGAGNEKLFF. CDR3 nucleotide sequence: TGTGCCAGCAGGCCTCTACAGGGGGCGGGTAATGAAAAACTGTTTTTT.

This chain joins TRBV5-5 and TRBJ2-5, with a possible D match to TRBD1 (6 bases). V dropped 4 bases and J dropped 2 bases, with 21 bases sitting between them. Germline loops: CDR1 SGHKS, CDR2 YYEKEE (reference sequence). This CDR3 contains 17 residues. CDR3 DNA: TGTGCCAGCAGCGCACTCCCGACAGGATTGACGCAAGAGACCCAGTACTTC. Its protein is CASSALPTGLTQETQYF.

This chain links TRBV23-1 with TRBJ1-3, with D unresolved. TRBV23-1 is an open reading frame whose function is uncertain. This CDR3 has 16 residues. Deletions cut 3 bases from V and 8 bases from J, with 20 bases between. CDR3 bases: TGCGCCAGCAGTCAGTACGCCGGGATTAAGGGCGACACCATATATTTT. It yields the protein CASSQYAGIKGDTIYF.

The chain joins TRBV5-6 to TRBJ1-1; D may be TRBD1 (6 bases). Germline V gene lookup returns CDR1 SGHDT and CDR2 YYEEEE. V gave up 0 bases and J gave up 6 bases, with 9 bases separating them. This CDR3 has 13 amino acids. CDR3 nucleotide sequence: TGTGCCAGCAGCTTGGCCAGGGGACCTGAAGCTTTCTTT. Amino acid sequence: CASSLARGPEAFF.

This chain links TRBV19 with TRBJ1-1; D might be TRBD1 (5 bases). Germline V gene data show CDR1 as LNHDA and CDR2 as SQIVND (reference sequence). The CDR3 length is 15 residues. The V gene lost 0 bases and the J gene lost 3 bases, with 11 bases spanning the gap. CDR3 region: CASSIDPRADTEAFF. The CDR3 DNA sequence: TGTGCCAGTAGTATAGATCCCAGGGCTGACACTGAAGCTTTCTTT.

This clone was found a few times. The V call is TRBV12-3 or TRBV12-4, the J call TRBJ1-2; D perhaps matches TRBD1 (5 bases). The CDR3 contains 13 residues. With 6 bases removed from V and 5 bases from J, the gap between germline ends came to 13 bases. The DNA of the CDR3 is TGTGCCAGCAGCCGGGGCAACCGTTATGGCTACACCTTC. Its protein is CASSRGNRYGYTF.